The rows below give T cell receptor beta chains drawn from one sample of a study of post-analysis software for immune sequencing data. TCRdb redid the calling of the PCR reads with MiXCR, one entry per CDR3 protein. This sample carries roughly 800,000 distinct CDR3 sequences, 30% of them seen once, and the ten largest clones take 0.55% to 0.65%. Sequenced: blood. Receptors originate from a girl aged 10 to 17 with multiple sclerosis. Each CDR3 is given without its conserved first and last residue.

>13|TRBJ1-2|TRBV29-1
SVEARTEANYGYT
>14|TRBJ1-5|TRBV6-6
ASSYSLGYSNQPQH
>13|TRBJ2-1|TRBV18
ASSPPGGRAREQF
>12|TRBJ1-1|TRBV9
ASSAHREGTEAF
>12|TRBJ1-5|TRBV10-3
AISPNRGNQPQH
>14|TRBJ2-1|TRBV9
ASSQGLAGGRNEQF
>12|TRBJ2-3|TRBV29-1
SAVRGANSDTQY
>16|TRBJ2-5|TRBV6-5
ASSYSKSQAPIQETQY
>13|TRBJ2-4|TRBV12-3/TRBV12-4
ASSFSRDMRGQQY
>11|TRBJ2-5|TRBV5-1
ASSQGAGETQY
>13|TRBJ2-3|TRBV3-1
ASSPSGSNADTQY
>12|TRBJ2-3|TRBV12-3/TRBV12-4
ASSYGQSTGTQY
>14|TRBJ2-2|TRBV21-1
ASSKEDREGTGELF
>13|TRBJ1-2|TRBV5-5
ASSFLGQGFYGYT
>12|TRBJ2-7|TRBV29-1
SVGRQASSYEQY
>13|TRBJ1-2|TRBV7-9
ASSLAGGENYGYT
>11|TRBJ1-4|TRBV25-1
ASRRTTGEKLF
>14|TRBJ2-1|TRBV20-1
SARVVGLAGRNEQF
>12|TRBJ2-5|TRBV27
ASSQGARRETQY
>14|TRBJ1-1|TRBV6-1
ASSAAYQGLNTEAF